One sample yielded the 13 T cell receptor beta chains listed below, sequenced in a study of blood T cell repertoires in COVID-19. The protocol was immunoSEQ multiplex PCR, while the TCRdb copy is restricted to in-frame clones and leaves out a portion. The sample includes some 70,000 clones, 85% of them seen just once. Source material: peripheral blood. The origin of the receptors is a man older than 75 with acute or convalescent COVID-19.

The DNA of the CDR3 is TGTGCCAGCTCTCACGACAGGGCGGGGGAGACCCAGTACTTC. Protein sequence: CASSHDRAGETQYF. This chain joins TRBV18 and TRBJ2-5, with TRBD1 as a possible D gene (7 bases). Trimming took 6 bases from V and 5 from J, leaving 16 bases between them. Germline CDR1 reads KGHSH; CDR2 reads LQKENI. There are 14 residues in the CDR3.

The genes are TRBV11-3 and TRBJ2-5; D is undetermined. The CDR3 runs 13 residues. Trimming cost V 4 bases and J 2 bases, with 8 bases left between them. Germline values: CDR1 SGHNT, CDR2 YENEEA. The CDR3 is CASSSDWQETQYF. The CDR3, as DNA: TGTGCCAGCAGCTCCGACTGGCAAGAGACCCAGTACTTC.

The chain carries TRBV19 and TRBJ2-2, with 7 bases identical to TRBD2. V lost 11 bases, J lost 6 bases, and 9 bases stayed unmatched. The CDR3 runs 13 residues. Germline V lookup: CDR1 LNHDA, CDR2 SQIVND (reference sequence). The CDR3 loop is CAGGEGLPGELFF. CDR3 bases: TGTGCCGGAGGGGAGGGTTTGCCCGGGGAGCTGTTTTTT.

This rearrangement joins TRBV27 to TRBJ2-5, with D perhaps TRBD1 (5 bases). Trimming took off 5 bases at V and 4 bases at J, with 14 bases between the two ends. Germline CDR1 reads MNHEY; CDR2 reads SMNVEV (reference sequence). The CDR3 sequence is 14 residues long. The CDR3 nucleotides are TGTGCCAGCAGTCCATGGCAGGGCACAGAGACCCAGTACTTC. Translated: CASSPWQGTETQYF.

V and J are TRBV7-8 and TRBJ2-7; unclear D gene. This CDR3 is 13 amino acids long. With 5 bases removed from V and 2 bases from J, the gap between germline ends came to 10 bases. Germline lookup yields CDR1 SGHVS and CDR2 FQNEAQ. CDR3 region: CASSLRRAYEQYF. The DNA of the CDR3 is TGTGCCAGCAGCCTGAGACGGGCCTACGAGCAGTACTTC.

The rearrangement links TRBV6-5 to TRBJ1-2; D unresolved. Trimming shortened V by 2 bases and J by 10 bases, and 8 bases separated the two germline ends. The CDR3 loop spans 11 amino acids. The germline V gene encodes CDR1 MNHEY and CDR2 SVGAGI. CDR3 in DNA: TGTGCCAGCAGTTACGGTGGCATCTACACCTTC. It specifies CASSYGGIYTF.

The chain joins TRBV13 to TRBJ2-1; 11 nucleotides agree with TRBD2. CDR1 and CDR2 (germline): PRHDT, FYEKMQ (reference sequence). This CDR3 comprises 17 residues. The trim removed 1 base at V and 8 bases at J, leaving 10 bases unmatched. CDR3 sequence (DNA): TGTGCCAGCAGCTTAGAATTAGCGGGAGGGTTAGGGGATGAGCAGTTCTTC. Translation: CASSLELAGGLGDEQFF.

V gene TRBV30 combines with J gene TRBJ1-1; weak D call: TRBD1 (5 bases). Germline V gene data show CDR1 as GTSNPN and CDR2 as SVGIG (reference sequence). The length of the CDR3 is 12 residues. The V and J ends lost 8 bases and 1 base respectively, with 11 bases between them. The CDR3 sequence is CAHRTGNTEAFF. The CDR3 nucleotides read TGTGCCCATCGTACAGGGAACACTGAAGCTTTCTTT.

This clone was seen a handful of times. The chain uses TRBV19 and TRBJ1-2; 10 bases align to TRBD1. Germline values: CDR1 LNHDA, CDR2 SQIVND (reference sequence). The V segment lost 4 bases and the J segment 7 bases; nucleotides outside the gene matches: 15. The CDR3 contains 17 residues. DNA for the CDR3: TGTGCCAGTAGTACTCGGGACAGGGGATCAGAGGTGCGTGGCTACACCTTC. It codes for CASSTRDRGSEVRGYTF.

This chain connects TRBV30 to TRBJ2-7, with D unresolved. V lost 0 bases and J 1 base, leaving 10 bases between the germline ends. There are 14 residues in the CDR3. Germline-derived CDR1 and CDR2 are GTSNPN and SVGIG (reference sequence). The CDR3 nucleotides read TGTGCCTGGAGTGTACGCGGCGGTTCCTACGAGCAGTACTTC. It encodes CAWSVRGGSYEQYF.

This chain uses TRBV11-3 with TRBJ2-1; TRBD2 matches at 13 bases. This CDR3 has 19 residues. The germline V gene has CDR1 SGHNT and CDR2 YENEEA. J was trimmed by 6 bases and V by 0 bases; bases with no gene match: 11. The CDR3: CASSLEGTSGTRAGNEQFF. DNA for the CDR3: TGTGCCAGCAGCTTAGAAGGGACTAGCGGGACAAGGGCGGGCAATGAGCAGTTCTTC.

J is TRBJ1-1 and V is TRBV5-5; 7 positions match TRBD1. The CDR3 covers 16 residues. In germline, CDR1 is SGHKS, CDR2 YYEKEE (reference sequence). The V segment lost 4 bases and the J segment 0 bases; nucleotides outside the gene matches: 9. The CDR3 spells CASSIGQVSMNTEAFF. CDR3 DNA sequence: TGTGCCAGCAGCATAGGACAGGTGTCCATGAACACTGAAGCTTTCTTT.

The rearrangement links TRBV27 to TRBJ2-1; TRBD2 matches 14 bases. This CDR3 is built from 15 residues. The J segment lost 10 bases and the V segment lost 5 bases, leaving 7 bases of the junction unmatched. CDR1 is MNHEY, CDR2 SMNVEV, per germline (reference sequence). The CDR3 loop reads CASSPGGTSGREQFF. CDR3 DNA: TGTGCCAGCAGTCCCGGGGGGACTAGCGGGAGAGAGCAGTTCTTC.